The 14 T cell receptor beta chains below all came from one sample that was sequenced in a study of cytomegalovirus exposure and HLA in healthy donors. PCR employed 60 Vbeta and 13 Jbeta primers. The method was immunoSEQ multiplex PCR; TCRdb's version includes in-frame clones alone and lacks a portion of them. The repertoire holds some 130,000 clones, with 65% to 80% as singletons. Sequencing was carried out using PBMCs. These receptor sequences come from a male donor in good health and CMV-seropositive.

The rearrangement links TRBV7-9 to TRBJ2-1; a possible D gene is TRBD2 (6 bases). Germline loops: CDR1 SEHNR, CDR2 FQNEAQ (reference sequence). Between the trimmed V and J ends, which lost 1 base and 5 bases, there was a span of 9 bases. The CDR3 has 14 amino acids. CDR3 region: CASSLGGLNNEQFF. Written as DNA, the CDR3 is TGTGCCAGCAGCTTAGGGGGACTCAACAATGAGCAGTTCTTC.

CDR3 region: CASSEEGQRNSPLHF. The DNA for the CDR3 is TGTGCCAGCAGCGAGGAGGGACAGAGAAATTCACCCCTCCACTTT. The chain has TRBV9 and TRBJ1-6; TRBD1 matches 7 bases. CDR3 length: 15 residues. The V and J ends lost 3 bases and 7 bases, in that order; junction bases with no gene match: 7. Germline CDR1 is SGDLS and CDR2 is YYNGEE.

As for this clone: This specimen includes other DNA sequences encoding the same CDR3. The CDR3 DNA reads TGTGCCAGCTCACCACCCTCTAACACCGGGGAGCTGTTTTTT. Its translation is CASSPPSNTGELFF. The chain is built from TRBV18 and TRBJ2-2; no reliable D call. Germline-derived CDR1 and CDR2 are KGHSH and LQKENI. This CDR3 has 14 residues. Trimming stripped 0 bases from V and 2 bases from J, with 4 bases between.

V is TRBV28 and J is TRBJ1-2; 8 nucleotides match TRBD1. Losses at the gene ends were 8 bases for V and 8 bases for J; bases not matched to a gene: 13. CDR3 length: 14 amino acids. CDR1 is MDHEN and CDR2 is SYDVKM in the germline V gene. CDR3 residues: CASGTTGGLGGYTF. DNA for the CDR3: TGTGCCAGCGGAACCACAGGGGGTCTTGGGGGCTACACCTTC.

This clone was seen once. The rearrangement links TRBV27 to TRBJ2-3; tentatively, D is TRBD2 (5 bases). V was shortened by 0 bases and J by 4 bases, with 5 bases between the two germline ends. The germline V gene encodes CDR1 MNHEY and CDR2 SMNVEV (reference sequence). The CDR3 sequence is 13 residues long. The CDR3 DNA is TGTGCCAGCAGTTTATCTAGCGCAGATACGCAGTATTTT. It specifies CASSLSSADTQYF.

This chain links TRBV4-1 with TRBJ2-3; D is uncertain. Trimming took off 1 base at V and 4 bases at J, with 15 bases between the two ends. Germline CDR1 reads MGHRA; CDR2 reads YSYEKL. The CDR3 covers 16 residues. The CDR3 is CASSQVGLASSDTQYF. Written as DNA, the CDR3 is TGCGCCAGCAGCCAAGTGGGCTTGGCGAGTTCAGATACGCAGTATTTT.

The rearrangement uses TRBV27 and TRBJ1-2, with D perhaps matching TRBD1 (6 bases). The V end was cut by 5 bases, the J end by 6 bases, with 22 bases between. The CDR3 extends over 16 amino acids. CDR1 is MNHEY and CDR2 is SMNVEV in the germline V gene (reference sequence). The CDR3 is CASSPYAAGEGNGYTF. The CDR3 nucleotides read TGTGCCAGCAGTCCCTATGCCGCAGGGGAGGGTAATGGCTACACCTTC.

The J gene is TRBJ1-6, the V gene TRBV7-2, with no clear D. V was trimmed by 2 bases and J by 8 bases, leaving 13 bases between them. Germline assignment: CDR1 SGHTA and CDR2 FQGNSA. The CDR3 has 15 residues. The CDR3 nucleotides read TGTGCCAGCAGCTTACACAGCTCTTGGGATTCACCCCTCCACTTT. Its protein is CASSLHSSWDSPLHF. Using reference TRBV7-2 and TRBJ1-6 for the parts outside the CDR3, the full variable domain is GAGVSQSPSNKVTEKGKDVELRCDPISGHTALYWYRQSLGQGLEFLIYFQGNSAPDKSGLPSDRFSAERTGGSVSTLTIQRTQQEDSAVYLCASSLHSSWDSPLHFGNGTRLTVT.

The chain carries TRBV2 and TRBJ1-3; D is perhaps TRBD1 (5 bases). Trimming removed 4 bases at V and 4 bases at J, with 11 bases between. The CDR3 covers 14 residues. The germline gives CDR1 SNHLY, CDR2 FYNNEI. DNA for the CDR3: TGTGCCAGCAGTGCCGATAGGGGCGGAAACACCATATATTTT. It translates to CASSADRGGNTIYF.

This chain links TRBV4-1 with TRBJ1-3; D unclear. CDR3 length equals 15 residues. V was pared by 0 bases and J by 4 bases, with 10 bases between. In germline, CDR1 is MGHRA, CDR2 YSYEKL. CDR3 in amino acids: CASSQERYGGNTIYF. CDR3 bases: TGCGCCAGCAGCCAAGAACGTTACGGGGGAAACACCATATATTTT.

This clone was seen a single time. The chain couples TRBV6-6 to TRBJ1-3; TRBD1 is a possible D gene (6 bases). Per the germline V gene, CDR1 is MNHNY and CDR2 is SVGAGI (reference sequence). The CDR3 totals 14 residues. Trimming took 8 bases from V and 5 from J, leaving 16 bases between them. CDR3 in DNA: TGTGCCAGCGCTATACAGGGTGGAAGAAACACCATATATTTT. Amino acid sequence: CASAIQGGRNTIYF.

The chain joins TRBV29-1 to TRBJ1-2, with D possibly TRBD1 on 6 matching bases. Trimming stripped 3 bases from V and 2 bases from J, with 7 bases between. This CDR3 comprises 12 residues. Germline V lookup: CDR1 SQVTM, CDR2 ANQGSEA. This CDR3 reads CSVDRGNYGYTF. CDR3 in DNA: TGCAGCGTTGACAGGGGCAACTATGGCTACACCTTC. Looking up the rest from reference TRBV29-1 and TRBJ1-2 gives the full variable domain: SAVISQKPSRDICQRGTSLTIQCQVDSQVTMMFWYRQQPGQSLTLIATANQGSEATYESGFVIDKFPISRPNLTFSTLTVSNMSPEDSSIYLCSVDRGNYGYTFGSGTRLTVV.

CDR3 in amino acids: CASSQALGGGPSSIAYEQYF. CDR3 DNA: TGCGCCAGCAGCCAAGCCTTGGGAGGGGGGCCTAGCTCTATTGCCTACGAGCAGTACTTC. The chain links TRBV4-3 to TRBJ2-7; possibly TRBD2 for D (7 bases). The V end was cut by 1 base, the J end by 2 bases, with 27 bases between. Germline values: CDR1 LGHNA, CDR2 YSLEER. This CDR3 region has 20 residues.

Comments on this clone: Relative to the germline gene, one junction end is altered; a read error may explain this. The chain couples TRBV7-7 to TRBJ2-1; TRBD2 matches at 15 bases. This CDR3 spans 16 amino acids. Germline CDR1 SSHAT, CDR2 FNYEAQ (reference sequence). The CDR3 sequence is CASSRTSGGAFDEQFF. In DNA form, the CDR3 reads TGTGCTAGCAGCCGGACTAGCGGGGGGGCTTTTGATGAGCAGTTCTTC.